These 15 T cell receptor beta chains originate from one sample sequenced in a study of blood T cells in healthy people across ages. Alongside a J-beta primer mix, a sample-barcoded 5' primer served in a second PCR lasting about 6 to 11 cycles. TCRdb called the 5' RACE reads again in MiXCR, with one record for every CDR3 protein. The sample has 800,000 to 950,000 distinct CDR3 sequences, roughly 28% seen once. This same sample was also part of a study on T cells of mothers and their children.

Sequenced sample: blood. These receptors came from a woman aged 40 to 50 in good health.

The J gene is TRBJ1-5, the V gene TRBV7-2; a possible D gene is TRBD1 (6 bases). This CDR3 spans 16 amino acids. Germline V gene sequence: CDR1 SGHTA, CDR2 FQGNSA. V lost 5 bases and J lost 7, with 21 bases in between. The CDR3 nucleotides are TGTGCCAGCAGCCCGGACTGGGAGGGGGGCCGGCAGCCCCAGCATTTT. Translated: CASSPDWEGGRQPQHF.

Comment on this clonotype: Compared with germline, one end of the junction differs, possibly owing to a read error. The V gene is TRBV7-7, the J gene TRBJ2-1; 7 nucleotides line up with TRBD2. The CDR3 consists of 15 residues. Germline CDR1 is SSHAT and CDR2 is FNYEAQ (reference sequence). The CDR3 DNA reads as TGTGCTAGCAGCCCTATACCGACTAGCACTGGTGAGCAGTTCTTC. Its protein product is CASSPIPTSTGEQFF.

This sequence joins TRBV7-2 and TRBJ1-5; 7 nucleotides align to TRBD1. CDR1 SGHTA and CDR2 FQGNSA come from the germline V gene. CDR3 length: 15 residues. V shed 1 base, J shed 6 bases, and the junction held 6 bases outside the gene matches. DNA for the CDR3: TGTGCCAGCAGCTTAGACAGGGGTGGGGCTCAGCCCCAGCATTTT. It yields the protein CASSLDRGGAQPQHF.

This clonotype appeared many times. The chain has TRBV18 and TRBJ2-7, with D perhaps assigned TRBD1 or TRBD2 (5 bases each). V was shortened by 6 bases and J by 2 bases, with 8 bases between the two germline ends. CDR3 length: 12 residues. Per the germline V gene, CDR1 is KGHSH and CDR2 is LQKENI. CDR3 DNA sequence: TGTGCCAGCTCGGGGGAGCCCTACGAGCAGTACTTC. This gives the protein CASSGEPYEQYF. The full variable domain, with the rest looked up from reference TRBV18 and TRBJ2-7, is NAGVMQNPRHLVRRRGQEARLRCSPMKGHSHVYWYRQLPEEGLKFMVYLQKENIIDESGMPKERFSAEFPKEGPSILRIQQVVRGDSAAYFCASSGEPYEQYFGPGTRLTVT.

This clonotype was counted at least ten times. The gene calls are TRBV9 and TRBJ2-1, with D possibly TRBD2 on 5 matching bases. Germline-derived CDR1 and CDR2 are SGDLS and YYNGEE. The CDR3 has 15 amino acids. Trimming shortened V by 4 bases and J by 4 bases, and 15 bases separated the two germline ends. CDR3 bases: TGTGCCAGCAGCCCACCGGGAACTACTTACAATGAGCAGTTCTTC. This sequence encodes CASSPPGTTYNEQFF.

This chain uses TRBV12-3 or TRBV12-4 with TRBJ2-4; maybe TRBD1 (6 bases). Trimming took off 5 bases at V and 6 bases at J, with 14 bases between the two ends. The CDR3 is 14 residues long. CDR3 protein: CASSRNRDANIQYF. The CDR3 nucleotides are TGTGCCAGCAGTAGGAACAGGGATGCAAACATTCAGTACTTC.

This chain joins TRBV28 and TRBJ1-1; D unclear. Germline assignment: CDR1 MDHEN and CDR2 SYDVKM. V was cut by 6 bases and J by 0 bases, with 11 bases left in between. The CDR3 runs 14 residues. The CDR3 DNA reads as TGTGCCAGCAGGTTGCCCCCTGTGAACACTGAAGCTTTCTTT. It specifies CASRLPPVNTEAFF.

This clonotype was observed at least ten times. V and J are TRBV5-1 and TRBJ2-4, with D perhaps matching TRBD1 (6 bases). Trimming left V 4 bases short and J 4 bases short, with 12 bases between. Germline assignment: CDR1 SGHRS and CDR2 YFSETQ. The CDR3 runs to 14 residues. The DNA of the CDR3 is TGCGCCAGCAGCACCGGGACACCAAAAAACATTCAGTACTTC. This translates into CASSTGTPKNIQYF.

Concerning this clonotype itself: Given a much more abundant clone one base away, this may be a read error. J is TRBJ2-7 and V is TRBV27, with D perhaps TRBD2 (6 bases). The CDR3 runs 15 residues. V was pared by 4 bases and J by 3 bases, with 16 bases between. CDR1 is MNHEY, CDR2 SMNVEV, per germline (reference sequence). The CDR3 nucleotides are TGTGCCAGCAGTTCCCTGGGGGGAGGTGTCTACGAGCAGTACTTC. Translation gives CASSSLGGGVYEQYF.

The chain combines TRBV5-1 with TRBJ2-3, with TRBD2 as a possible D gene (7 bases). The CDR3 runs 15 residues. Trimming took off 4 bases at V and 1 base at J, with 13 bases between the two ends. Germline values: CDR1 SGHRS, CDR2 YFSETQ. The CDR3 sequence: CASSIGRGGTDTQYF. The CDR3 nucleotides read TGCGCCAGCAGCATAGGGAGGGGGGGCACAGATACGCAGTATTTT.

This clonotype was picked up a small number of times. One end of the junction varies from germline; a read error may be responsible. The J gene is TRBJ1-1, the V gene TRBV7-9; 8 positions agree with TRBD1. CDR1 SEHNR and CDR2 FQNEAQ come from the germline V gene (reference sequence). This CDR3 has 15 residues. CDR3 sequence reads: CASTGQGARNTESFF. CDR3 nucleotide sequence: TGTGCCAGCACCGGGCAGGGGGCACGGAACACTGAATCTTTCTTT. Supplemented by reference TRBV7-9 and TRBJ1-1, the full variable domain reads DTGVSQNPRHKITKRGQNVTFRCDPISEHNRLYWYRQTLGQGPEFLTYFQNEAQLEKSRLLSDRFSAERPKGSFSTLEIQRTEQGDSAMYLCASTGQGARNTESFFGQGTRLTVV.

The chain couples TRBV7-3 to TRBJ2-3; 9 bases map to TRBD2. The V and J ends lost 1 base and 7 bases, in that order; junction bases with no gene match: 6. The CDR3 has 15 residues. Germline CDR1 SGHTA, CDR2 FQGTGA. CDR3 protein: CASSLSGGVGYTQYF. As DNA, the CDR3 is TGTGCCAGCAGCTTAAGCGGGGGGGTTGGGTATACGCAGTATTTT.

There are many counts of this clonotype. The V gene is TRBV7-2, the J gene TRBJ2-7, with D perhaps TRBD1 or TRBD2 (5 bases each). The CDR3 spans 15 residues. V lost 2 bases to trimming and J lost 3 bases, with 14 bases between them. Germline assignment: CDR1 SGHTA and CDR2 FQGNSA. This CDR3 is CASSLSPGTLYEQYF. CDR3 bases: TGTGCCAGCAGCTTATCTCCCGGGACCCTCTACGAGCAGTACTTC. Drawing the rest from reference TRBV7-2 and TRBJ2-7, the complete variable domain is GAGVSQSPSNKVTEKGKDVELRCDPISGHTALYWYRQSLGQGLEFLIYFQGNSAPDKSGLPSDRFSAERTGGSVSTLTIQRTQQEDSAVYLCASSLSPGTLYEQYFGPGTRLTVT.

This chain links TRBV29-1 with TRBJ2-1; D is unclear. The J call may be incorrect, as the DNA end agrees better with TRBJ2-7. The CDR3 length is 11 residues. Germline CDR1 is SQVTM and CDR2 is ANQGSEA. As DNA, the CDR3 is TGCAGCGTTGGGGGATACAATGAGCAGTACTTC. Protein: CSVGGYNEQYF.

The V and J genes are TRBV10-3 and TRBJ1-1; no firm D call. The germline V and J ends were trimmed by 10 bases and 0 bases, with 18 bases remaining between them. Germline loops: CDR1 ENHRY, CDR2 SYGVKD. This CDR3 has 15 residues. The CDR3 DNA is TGTGCCACTATGAAAGAGGGAAGCATGAACACTGAAGCTTTCTTT. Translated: CATMKEGSMNTEAFF.